Described below is a single T cell receptor beta chain sequence and its context. Recruitment covered about 25 US areas and drew participants whose ages spanned roughly 18 to 90 years. The data are from a study of blood T cell repertoires in COVID-19. Looking at the study overall: Some COVID-19 samples were acute and others convalescent; all came from the United States, Italy and Spain.

The CDR3 runs 16 residues. The V and J ends lost 2 bases and 6 bases respectively, with 17 bases between them. The germline gives CDR1 MNHNS, CDR2 SASEGT. Per the original data handling: Amplification from reference gene primers served as the basis for estimated nucleated cell counts. Sequenced by immunoSEQ multiplex PCR; TCRdb stores in-frame clones only, minus some. V and J calls and clone size come straight from that table; D and trimming were deduced from the DNA. The sample holds 310,000 or so clones, about nine tenths seen once. The V call is TRBV6-1, the J call TRBJ1-5, with a possible D match to TRBD1 (6 bases). Sequenced material: PBMCs or T cells enriched from blood (not recorded which). The TCR comes from a woman aged 18-35 years who had recovered from COVID-19. CDR3 amino acids: CASSERWDKGSQPQHF. The CDR3 coding sequence is TGTGCCAGCAGTGAACGGTGGGACAAGGGCAGTCAGCCCCAGCATTTT.